These 30 T cell receptor beta chains came from one sample sequenced in a study of chemoradiotherapy in HPV16-positive cancers (dated by TCRdb to between 2021 and 2023). The library was made by the immunoSEQ multiplex PCR assay. Sourced from immuneACCESS, this table was stored by TCRdb with only in-frame sequences that have V and J called. A share of the clones is absent; for the studies checked, an unresolved V gene accounts for under half, and the remainder has no known explanation. In this sample the table shows about 7,900 clones, less than 80% of which occur a single time. The ten largest clones take up around 8.5% of the sample. The sample was gathered from a patient who underwent chemoradiotherapy. Receptors were obtained from a human donor with HPV-associated anogenital cancer.

V and J are TRBV11-1 and TRBJ2-1; tentative D call: TRBD2 (8 bases). Germline V lookup: CDR1 SGHAT, CDR2 FQDESV (reference sequence). The V gene lost 7 bases and the J gene lost 5 bases, with 30 bases spanning the gap. The CDR3 covers 19 residues. The CDR3 sequence is CASNFRTGSGSRSHNEQFF. Written as DNA, the CDR3 is TGTGCCAGCAACTTTCGGACAGGCAGCGGGAGTCGGTCCCACAATGAGCAGTTCTTC.

The chain links TRBV6-5 to TRBJ1-1, with D uncertain. The CDR3 is 14 amino acids. V lost 6 bases, J lost 6 bases, and 17 bases lay in between. Per germline, CDR1 MNHEY and CDR2 SVGAGI. CDR3 nucleotides: TGTGCCAGCAGAACCCCCGGGCACCGCGCTGAAGCTTTCTTT. Protein: CASRTPGHRAEAFF.

The gene calls are TRBV5-1 and TRBJ1-3, with 10 bases identical to TRBD1. Germline CDR1 reads SGHRS; CDR2 reads YFSETQ. V lost 0 bases, J lost 0 bases, and 6 bases stayed unmatched. CDR3 length equals 18 residues. The CDR3 DNA is TGCGCCAGCAGCTTGGACGGGACAGGGGCTTTCTCTGGAAACACCATATATTTT. Translated, it gives CASSLDGTGAFSGNTIYF. Using reference TRBV5-1 and TRBJ1-3 for the parts outside the CDR3, the full variable domain is KAGVTQTPRYLIKTRGQQVTLSCSPISGHRSVSWYQQTPGQGLQFLFEYFSETQRNKGNFPGRFSGRQFSNSRSEMNVSTLELGDSALYLCASSLDGTGAFSGNTIYFGEGSWLTVV.

The rearrangement links TRBV6-1 to TRBJ1-3, with D possibly matching TRBD1 (6 bases). This CDR3 spans 19 amino acids. The V gene lost 1 base and the J gene lost 0 bases, with 19 bases spanning the gap. The germline gives CDR1 MNHNS, CDR2 SASEGT. The CDR3 loop reads CASSEVFRGQRSSGNTIYF. In nucleotides, the CDR3 is TGTGCCAGCAGTGAAGTCTTCCGAGGACAGAGGAGCTCTGGAAACACCATATATTTT.

V gene TRBV7-3 combines with J gene TRBJ2-1; 12 nucleotides agree with TRBD2. CDR1 SGHTA and CDR2 FQGTGA come from the germline V gene. The length of the CDR3 is 15 residues. V lost 5 bases, J lost 9 bases, and 8 bases stayed unmatched. CDR3 sequence (DNA): TGTGCCAGCAGCCCCACGACTAGCGGGAGATTTGAGCAGTTCTTC. Translated: CASSPTTSGRFEQFF.

The rearrangement uses TRBV7-2 and TRBJ2-1; no firm D call. The CDR3 is 13 residues long. Germline V lookup: CDR1 SGHTA, CDR2 FQGNSA. Trimming took 0 bases from V and 10 from J, leaving 10 bases between them. CDR3 nucleotide sequence: TGTGCCAGCAGCTTAGCCGGGCAGGAAGAGCAGTTCTTC. As protein: CASSLAGQEEQFF.

V usage is TRBV7-3 and J usage is TRBJ2-3; TRBD2 matches 9 bases. The V gene end was trimmed by 1 base and the J gene end by 2 bases; junction bases not matched to a gene: 4. CDR1 is SGHTA, CDR2 FQGTGA, per germline. This CDR3 region has 16 residues. CDR3 coding DNA: TGTGCCAGCAGCTTAAGTGGCGGGAGGGCCACAGATACGCAGTATTTT. Protein product: CASSLSGGRATDTQYF.

The sample holds a few counts of this clone. The V call is TRBV4-1, the J call TRBJ1-4; D ambiguous. Trimming cost V 4 bases and J 6 bases, with 9 bases left between them. CDR3 length: 13 residues. CDR1 is MGHRA and CDR2 is YSYEKL in the germline V gene. The CDR3 loop is CASSLDTDEKLFF. CDR3 nucleotide sequence: TGCGCCAGCAGCCTAGACACCGATGAAAAACTGTTTTTT.

This chain connects TRBV2 to TRBJ2-5, with 9 bases lining up with TRBD1. Germline V gene lookup returns CDR1 SNHLY and CDR2 FYNNEI. Trimming removed 11 bases from V and 5 bases from J; junction bases left unmatched: 9. CDR3 length equals 13 residues. This chain's CDR3 is CAHRTGQGETQYF. In nucleotides, the CDR3 is TGTGCCCACCGAACTGGACAGGGGGAGACCCAGTACTTC.

V gene TRBV9 combines with J gene TRBJ1-2; D may be TRBD1 (5 bases). This CDR3 contains 17 residues. Trimming pared 3 bases from V and 2 bases from J, leaving 20 bases between. CDR1 is SGDLS, CDR2 YYNGEE, per germline. CDR3 in amino acids: CASSAEKGILGNYGYTF. The CDR3 DNA reads as TGTGCCAGCAGCGCAGAGAAGGGGATACTGGGAAACTATGGCTACACCTTC.

The chain joins TRBV9 to TRBJ1-1, with TRBD1 as a possible D gene (5 bases). V dropped 4 bases and J dropped 2 bases, with 9 bases sitting between them. The V gene's germline CDR1 is SGDLS and CDR2 YYNGEE. The CDR3 spans 13 residues. DNA for the CDR3: TGTGCCAGCAGCCCTACAGGAAACACTGAAGCTTTCTTT. Its protein is CASSPTGNTEAFF.

This clone was observed a few times. V and J are TRBV30 and TRBJ1-5; TRBD1 matches at 10 bases. The CDR3 spans 13 residues. Germline V CDR1 and CDR2: GTSNPN, SVGIG (reference sequence). V lost 5 bases, J lost 5 bases, and 3 bases stayed unmatched. The DNA of the CDR3 is TGTGCCTGGGCGGGACAGGGGTATCAGCCCCAGCATTTT. Its protein is CAWAGQGYQPQHF.

This clone was detected a few times. An end of the junction differs from the germline gene, which may be a read error. The rearrangement uses TRBV7-7 and TRBJ2-5, with 9 nucleotides matching TRBD2. Per germline, CDR1 SSHAT and CDR2 FNYEAQ (reference sequence). This CDR3 comprises 14 residues. CDR3: CASSLAGAGETQYF. For the CDR3, the DNA is TGTGCTAGCAGCTTAGCGGGAGCCGGAGAGACCCAGTACTTC.

The chain combines TRBV30 with TRBJ1-3; no clear D gene. Trimming stripped 0 bases from V and 8 bases from J, with 8 bases between. Germline V gene sequence: CDR1 GTSNPN, CDR2 SVGIG (reference sequence). The CDR3 sequence is 12 residues long. CDR3 amino acids: CAWSVLPDTIYF. The CDR3 DNA reads TGTGCCTGGAGTGTACTGCCGGACACCATATATTTT.

The CDR3 nucleotides read TGTGCCAGTAGTATGGAGGGAGCGGGGCCCCGAACGCAGTATTTT. Encoded protein: CASSMEGAGPRTQYF. The chain couples TRBV19 to TRBJ2-3, with 7 bases fitting TRBD2. The CDR3 spans 15 residues. Per the germline V gene, CDR1 is LNHDA and CDR2 is SQIVND (reference sequence). The J segment lost 9 bases and the V segment lost 3 bases, leaving 12 bases of the junction unmatched.

V is TRBV2 and J is TRBJ1-3; D is uncertain. V lost 6 bases, J lost 2 bases, and 14 bases lay in between. The CDR3 has 15 residues. Per germline, CDR1 SNHLY and CDR2 FYNNEI. The CDR3 loop reads CASRAGLQPGNTIYF. The CDR3 bases are TGTGCCAGCAGAGCGGGCCTTCAACCTGGAAACACCATATATTTT.

V usage is TRBV19 and J usage is TRBJ2-2, with 10 bases matching TRBD1. The germline gives CDR1 LNHDA, CDR2 SQIVND (reference sequence). With 6 bases clipped from V and 7 bases from J, the junction kept 8 bases outside the gene matches. The CDR3 consists of 15 residues. DNA of the CDR3: TGTGCCAGTAGACGCGGGACAGGGGATTACGGGGAGCTGTTTTTT. It encodes CASRRGTGDYGELFF.

This sequence joins TRBV19 and TRBJ2-5, with D perhaps TRBD2 (5 bases). CDR3 size: 16 residues. From germline, CDR1 is LNHDA and CDR2 SQIVND (reference sequence). Trimming shortened V by 3 bases and J by 5 bases, and 19 bases separated the two germline ends. CDR3 in DNA: TGTGCCAGTAGTATTAACACCGGGCCCCGAGGGGAGACCCAGTACTTC. Protein product: CASSINTGPRGETQYF.

V usage is TRBV5-1 and J usage is TRBJ2-2; the match to TRBD2 covers 13 bases. CDR3 size: 18 residues. V was pared by 1 base and J by 7 bases, with 10 bases of the junction left unmatched. Germline lookup yields CDR1 SGHRS and CDR2 YFSETQ. The CDR3 protein is CASSLLVGTSGTGGELFF. The CDR3, as DNA: TGCGCCAGCAGCTTGCTAGTAGGGACTAGCGGGACTGGCGGGGAGCTGTTTTTT.

The J gene is TRBJ2-1, the V gene TRBV5-1; a weak D match, TRBD1 (5 bases). This CDR3 is 15 amino acids long. Germline CDR1 is SGHRS and CDR2 is YFSETQ. V was cut by 2 bases and J by 4 bases, with 13 bases left in between. The CDR3 here is CASSFADNNYNEQFF. The CDR3 DNA follows: TGCGCCAGCAGCTTTGCGGACAATAATTACAATGAGCAGTTCTTC.

The rearrangement uses TRBV10-3 and TRBJ1-1, with D uncertain. Trimming left V 2 bases short and J 5 bases short, with 12 bases between. In germline, CDR1 is ENHRY, CDR2 SYGVKD. CDR3 length: 14 residues. CDR3 sequence reads: CAISEIGERTEAFF. The CDR3 nucleotides read TGTGCCATCAGTGAGATTGGGGAACGGACTGAAGCTTTCTTT.

V and J are TRBV5-1 and TRBJ1-2, with D possibly being TRBD1 (5 bases). Germline values: CDR1 SGHRS, CDR2 YFSETQ. Between the trimmed V and J ends, which lost 4 bases and 8 bases, there was a span of 18 bases. The CDR3 totals 14 residues. CDR3: CASSDPRGSSGYTF. In DNA form, the CDR3 reads TGCGCCAGCAGCGATCCCCGGGGGTCTAGCGGCTACACCTTC.

This chain links TRBV30 with TRBJ1-4; 7 nucleotides match TRBD1. This CDR3 has 15 residues. Germline-derived CDR1 and CDR2 are GTSNPN and SVGIG (reference sequence). The V gene end was trimmed by 0 bases and the J gene end by 8 bases; junction bases not matched to a gene: 9. The CDR3 nucleotides read TGTGCCTGGAGTGTAACAGGGGCCGGTAGGGAAAAACTGTTTTTT. Amino acid sequence: CAWSVTGAGREKLFF.

The chain uses TRBV27 and TRBJ2-3; no clear D gene. V gave up 3 bases and J gave up 6 bases, with 7 bases separating them. This CDR3 is 12 amino acids long. The germline CDR1 and CDR2 sequences are MNHEY and SMNVEV (reference sequence). This CDR3 reads CASSLIGDTQYF. The CDR3 bases are TGTGCCAGCAGTTTGATCGGGGATACGCAGTATTTT.

The chain carries TRBV7-2 and TRBJ2-3; D might be TRBD2 (5 bases). The length of the CDR3 is 14 residues. V gave up 1 base and J gave up 0 bases, with 5 bases separating them. CDR1 and CDR2 (germline): SGHTA, FQGNSA. CDR3 sequence: CASSLGLSTDTQYF. DNA for the CDR3: TGTGCCAGCAGCTTAGGACTAAGCACAGATACGCAGTATTTT.

This chain uses TRBV14 with TRBJ1-2; 7 bases fit TRBD1. The germline V gene encodes CDR1 SGHDN and CDR2 FVKESK. This CDR3 comprises 19 residues. Trimming at V came to 4 bases and at J to 5 bases, leaving 22 bases not matched to a gene. This CDR3 reads CASSRPRRDSPQERYGYTF. The CDR3 DNA reads TGTGCCAGCAGCCGCCCCCGGCGGGACAGCCCCCAAGAGCGGTATGGCTACACCTTC.

The rearrangement links TRBV28 to TRBJ2-5; D remains ambiguous. Germline loops: CDR1 MDHEN, CDR2 SYDVKM. This CDR3 spans 15 amino acids. V shed 5 bases and J shed 1 base, with 14 bases lying between them. The CDR3 bases are TGTGCCAGCAGTGGTCCTCGGACGGCCCAAGAGACCCAGTACTTC. Translating it yields CASSGPRTAQETQYF.

The chain uses TRBV4-1 and TRBJ2-1; D is undetermined. Germline values: CDR1 MGHRA, CDR2 YSYEKL. The CDR3 extends over 17 amino acids. The germline V and J ends were trimmed by 0 bases and 6 bases, with 18 bases remaining between them. The CDR3, as DNA: TGCGCCAGCAGCCAAGATCTATTCGCCCTCGATGGCAATGAGCAGTTCTTC. It encodes CASSQDLFALDGNEQFF.

The chain recombines TRBV29-1 with TRBJ1-1; D uncertain. V gave up 4 bases and J gave up 4 bases, with 10 bases separating them. In germline, CDR1 is SQVTM, CDR2 ANQGSEA. This CDR3 region has 12 residues. CDR3 region: CSVAGRGTEAFF. The CDR3 bases are TGCAGCGTTGCGGGTCGGGGCACTGAAGCTTTCTTT.

The chain is built from TRBV7-6 and TRBJ1-5; D uncertain. This CDR3 has 13 residues. Trimming took off 5 bases at V and 8 bases at J, with 13 bases between the two ends. Germline lookup yields CDR1 SGHVS and CDR2 FNYEAQ. The DNA for the CDR3 is TGTGCCAGCAGCCCTTCCACCAAGGAGCCCCAGCATTTT. This sequence encodes CASSPSTKEPQHF.